The 12 T cell receptor beta chains listed next were all sequenced from one sample in a study of OX40 agonist ivuxolimab in advanced cancers. Clones were read by immunoSEQ multiplex PCR, and TCRdb kept only the in-frame ones, dropping some. Of tens of thousands of clones listed, around four fifths are singletons. Sequenced here: CD4+ or CD8+ T cells sorted from blood, sampled in a trial of the OX40 agonist ivuxolimab. These receptor sequences come from an adult with an advanced solid tumor such as melanoma, head and neck, liver or kidney cancer.

This chain links TRBV7-2 with TRBJ2-7, with no clear D. This CDR3 comprises 14 residues. Germline V CDR1 and CDR2: SGHTA, FQGNSA. V lost 2 bases to trimming and J lost 3 bases, with 11 bases between them. As DNA, the CDR3 is TGTGCCAGCAGCTTACTCCCGGAGATCTACGAGCAGTACTTC. Residues: CASSLLPEIYEQYF.

This rearrangement joins TRBV28 to TRBJ2-5; the D gene is possibly TRBD1 (5 bases). V lost 8 bases and J lost 5, with 18 bases in between. This CDR3 spans 14 amino acids. The germline CDR1 and CDR2 sequences are MDHEN and SYDVKM. The CDR3 loop reads CASQSPQSGETQYF. The CDR3 DNA follows: TGTGCCAGCCAAAGCCCGCAATCAGGGGAGACCCAGTACTTC.

The CDR3 DNA reads TGCGCCAGCAGCCTTGGATCCGGCTACGAGCAGTACGTC. Protein sequence: CASSLGSGYEQYV. The chain links TRBV5-1 to TRBJ2-7; D is ambiguous. The germline V and J ends were trimmed by 4 bases and 3 bases, with 11 bases remaining between them. The germline CDR1 and CDR2 sequences are SGHRS and YFSETQ. The length of the CDR3 is 13 residues.

V and J are TRBV27 and TRBJ2-7; 8 bases map to TRBD2. Losses at the gene ends were 5 bases for V and 2 bases for J; bases not matched to a gene: 8. The germline V gene has CDR1 MNHEY and CDR2 SMNVEV (reference sequence). CDR3 length: 15 residues. The CDR3 DNA is TGTGCCAGCAGTCGAGCGGGAGAATCCACCTACGAGCAGTACTTC. Its translation is CASSRAGESTYEQYF.

The J gene is TRBJ2-3, the V gene TRBV4-2, with a weak D call TRBD2 (6 bases). The CDR3 consists of 15 residues. V shed 1 base and J shed 2 bases, with 10 bases lying between them. Germline V gene sequence: CDR1 LGHNA, CDR2 YNFKEQ. The DNA of the CDR3 is TGTGCCAGCAGCCAAGTGGGGGGATTCACAGATACGCAGTATTTT. It specifies CASSQVGGFTDTQYF.

This chain joins TRBV28 and TRBJ2-2; tentatively, D is TRBD1 or TRBD2 (6 bases each). The CDR3 contains 13 residues. Germline V gene sequence: CDR1 MDHEN, CDR2 SYDVKM. V shed 8 bases and J shed 5 bases, with 12 bases lying between them. CDR3 in DNA: TGTGCCAGCTGCAGGGGAGGAACCGGGGAGCTGTTTTTT. Its protein is CASCRGGTGELFF.

This rearrangement joins TRBV9 to TRBJ2-3; unclear D gene. Between the trimmed V and J ends, which lost 2 bases and 5 bases, there was a span of 12 bases. Looked up from germline, CDR1 is SGDLS and CDR2 is YYNGEE. The CDR3 contains 14 residues. The CDR3: CASSVVSGLDTQYF. For the CDR3, the DNA is TGTGCCAGCAGCGTTGTTTCAGGATTAGATACGCAGTATTTT.

The chain carries TRBV11-2 and TRBJ1-3, with D unresolved. Germline CDR1 is SGHAT and CDR2 is FQNNGV. This CDR3 region has 14 residues. Trimming cost V 5 bases and J 8 bases, with 16 bases left between them. For the CDR3, the DNA is TGTGCCAGCAGCCTAGGGTTCGCTCAGGACACCATATATTTT. Translated: CASSLGFAQDTIYF.

This clone was recorded only once. The J gene is TRBJ2-3, the V gene TRBV6-5; 7 bases line up with TRBD2. From germline, CDR1 is MNHEY and CDR2 SVGAGI. J lost 3 bases, V lost 7 bases, and 7 bases had no gene match. This CDR3 comprises 14 residues. In DNA form, the CDR3 reads TGTGCCAGCAAAGGGCGGGAGAGAACAGATACGCAGTATTTT. This gives the protein CASKGRERTDTQYF.

A few counts support this clone. The chain employs TRBV7-3 and TRBJ1-1, with D hard to call. Trimming took off 3 bases at V and 2 bases at J, with 7 bases between the two ends. Germline-derived CDR1 and CDR2 are SGHTA and FQGTGA. The CDR3 loop spans 13 amino acids. CDR3 DNA: TGTGCCAGCAGCTTGGGAGAAAACACTGAAGCTTTCTTT. Translating it yields CASSLGENTEAFF. Full variable domain (missing parts from reference TRBV7-3 and TRBJ1-1): GAGVSQTPSNKVTEKGKYVELRCDPISGHTALYWYRQSLGQGPEFLIYFQGTGAADDSGLPNDRFFAVRPEGSVSTLKIQRTERGDSAVYLCASSLGENTEAFFGQGTRLTVV.

The chain recombines TRBV11-3 with TRBJ2-7; the D gene is possibly TRBD1 (7 bases). Germline V lookup: CDR1 SGHNT, CDR2 YENEEA. The CDR3 covers 13 residues. Trimming shortened V by 5 bases and J by 1 base, and 9 bases separated the two germline ends. The CDR3 sequence is CASSQGGSYEQYF. The CDR3 nucleotides read TGTGCCAGCAGCCAGGGGGGATCCTACGAGCAGTACTTC.

The J gene is TRBJ2-2, the V gene TRBV7-9; 8 nucleotides line up with TRBD1. CDR3 length: 17 amino acids. V lost 2 bases and J lost 0; bases outside the gene matches: 5. Germline lookup yields CDR1 SEHNR and CDR2 FQNEAQ (reference sequence). CDR3 sequence: CASSLTWDRSNTGELFF. The DNA for the CDR3 is TGTGCCAGCAGCTTAACATGGGACAGGTCGAACACCGGGGAGCTGTTTTTT.